The next 23 T cell receptor beta chains were all read from a single sample in a study of T cells expressing NK-cell markers. TCRdb re-called the 5' RACE reads, yielding one record per CDR3 amino acid sequence without DNA. Seen in this sample are roughly 380,000 distinct CDR3 sequences; the ten most common clones hold around 5.3%. Sequences were obtained from blood T cells: a sorted CD56 or NKG2C T cell subset, CD4+ or CD8+ T cells, or bulk PBMC T cells (not recorded which). The receptors stem from a man aged 18 to 70 in good health.

V and J are TRBV7-3 and TRBJ2-3. Germline CDR1 SGHTA, CDR2 FQGTGA. The CDR3 is 14 amino acids. CDR3 region: CASSSDGNTDTQYF. The full variable domain, rest sourced from reference TRBV7-3 and TRBJ2-3, is GAGVSQTPSNKVTEKGKYVELRCDPISGHTALYWYRQSLGQGPEFLIYFQGTGAADDSGLPNDRFFAVRPEGSVSTLKIQRTERGDSAVYLCASSSDGNTDTQYFGPGTRLTVL.

CDR3 amino acids: CASSRGDGYTF. The chain uses TRBV18 and TRBJ1-2. In germline, CDR1 is KGHSH, CDR2 LQKENI. The CDR3 loop spans 11 amino acids. The complete variable domain, with remaining parts taken from reference TRBV18 and TRBJ1-2, reads NAGVMQNPRHLVRRRGQEARLRCSPMKGHSHVYWYRQLPEEGLKFMVYLQKENIIDESGMPKERFSAEFPKEGPSILRIQQVVRGDSAAYFCASSRGDGYTFGSGTRLTVV.

The gene calls are TRBV7-9 and TRBJ2-3; checking the TCRdb D call of TRBD1 is not possible without DNA. The CDR3 length is 13 residues. Germline loops: CDR1 SEHNR, CDR2 FQNEAQ (reference sequence). The CDR3 region is CASSLASGEAQYF.

The chain is built from TRBV6-4 and TRBJ2-3; as DNA is missing, the TRBD2 call by TCRdb cannot be tested. Germline CDR1 and CDR2: MRHNA and SNTAGT. The CDR3 is made up of 15 amino acids. The CDR3 sequence: CASRASSPFGDTQYF.

The chain links TRBV18 to TRBJ2-7. Germline V lookup: CDR1 KGHSH, CDR2 LQKENI. The CDR3 runs 15 residues. The CDR3 loop reads CASSPVGSSSYEQYF.

The chain combines TRBV11-2 with TRBJ1-3. Germline values: CDR1 SGHAT, CDR2 FQNNGV. The CDR3 loop spans 12 amino acids. CDR3 in amino acids: CASRLAGNTIYF.

The CDR3 sequence is CASSLGRMGGPGELFF. V usage is TRBV28 and J usage is TRBJ2-2; as DNA is missing, the TRBD1 call by TCRdb cannot be tested. Germline CDR1 and CDR2: MDHEN and SYDVKM. This CDR3 comprises 16 residues.

The J gene is TRBJ2-5, the V gene TRBV5-5; the TCRdb D gene call, TRBD1, has no DNA to confirm it. The CDR3 has 15 residues. Germline values: CDR1 SGHKS, CDR2 YYEKEE (reference sequence). The CDR3 is CASSSTTVYQETQYF.

V and J are TRBV5-1 and TRBJ2-1. This CDR3 spans 14 amino acids. The germline gives CDR1 SGHRS, CDR2 YFSETQ. The CDR3 loop reads CASSFGGDLNEQFF.

This chain connects TRBV7-3 to TRBJ2-1; the D gene TCRdb calls, TRBD1, cannot be checked with no DNA. The CDR3 has 13 residues. CDR1 is SGHTA, CDR2 FQGTGA, per germline. CDR3: CASSLVGGLEQFF.

This chain joins TRBV20-1 and TRBJ2-1; TCRdb gives TRBD1 as the D gene, but with no DNA this cannot be confirmed. CDR1 and CDR2 (germline): DFQATT, SNEGSKA (reference sequence). This CDR3 has 14 residues. CDR3: CSARSSTGHNEQFF.

The V gene is TRBV6-2 or TRBV6-3, the J gene TRBJ1-5; as DNA is missing, the TRBD1 call by TCRdb cannot be tested. The CDR3 contains 15 residues. Looked up from germline, CDR1 is MNHEY and CDR2 is SVGEGT. The CDR3 reads CASSYGAFSNQPQHF.

V gene TRBV7-2 combines with J gene TRBJ2-6; TCRdb's D call, TRBD1, is unchecked because there is no DNA. This CDR3 comprises 17 residues. Germline-derived CDR1 and CDR2 are SGHTA and FQGNSA. CDR3 sequence: CASSSMGQYSGANVLTF.

This rearrangement joins TRBV20-1 to TRBJ1-2; checking the TCRdb D call of TRBD1 is not possible without DNA. CDR3 size: 14 residues. The germline CDR1 and CDR2 sequences are DFQATT and SNEGSKA (reference sequence). Here the CDR3 reads CSAWTGGIVYGYTF.

V and J are TRBV7-2 and TRBJ2-3; TCRdb returns TRBD1, unconfirmable since there is no DNA. Germline CDR1 is SGHTA and CDR2 is FQGNSA. The CDR3 has 14 amino acids. CDR3 loop: CASSFDGGGDTQYF.

The chain recombines TRBV7-9 with TRBJ1-1; TCRdb's D gene call, TRBD1, goes unchecked for lack of DNA. Germline CDR1 is SEHNR and CDR2 is FQNEAQ (reference sequence). The CDR3 contains 14 residues. The CDR3 here is CASSSRQGSTEAFF.

The chain joins TRBV12-3 or TRBV12-4 to TRBJ2-1; TCRdb selects TRBD1, and the lack of DNA leaves this call unchecked. The CDR3 length is 15 residues. CDR3: CASSFRRQIYNEQFF.

The chain recombines TRBV6-1 with TRBJ2-7. The CDR3 is 11 residues long. CDR1 is MNHNS and CDR2 is SASEGT in the germline V gene. The CDR3 reads CASGIWEEQYF.

The chain recombines TRBV9 with TRBJ2-5; the D gene TCRdb calls, TRBD1, cannot be checked with no DNA. Germline V gene lookup returns CDR1 SGDLS and CDR2 YYNGEE. The CDR3 is made up of 17 amino acids. The CDR3 is CASSVATGGLFGETQYF.

The V call is TRBV4-1, the J call TRBJ1-1; TCRdb's D call of TRBD1 is untestable without DNA. The germline V gene has CDR1 MGHRA and CDR2 YSYEKL. This CDR3 is 15 amino acids long. The CDR3 is CASSQGRTDTTEAFF.

The genes are TRBV7-8 and TRBJ1-1; the TCRdb D gene call, TRBD1, has no DNA to confirm it. This CDR3 is built from 14 residues. Germline values: CDR1 SGHVS, CDR2 FQNEAQ. CDR3 region: CASSRNRVGTEAFF. Complete variable domain (other parts from reference TRBV7-8 and TRBJ1-1): GAGVSQSPRYKVAKRGQDVALRCDPISGHVSLFWYQQALGQGPEFLTYFQNEAQLDKSGLPSDRFFAERPEGSVSTLKIQRTQQEDSAVYLCASSRNRVGTEAFFGQGTRLTVV.

The genes are TRBV27 and TRBJ2-3; TCRdb picks TRBD2, but there is no DNA to check that call. CDR3 size: 15 residues. Germline values: CDR1 MNHEY, CDR2 SMNVEV (reference sequence). This CDR3 reads CASRILAGGHYTQYF.

V is TRBV12-3 or TRBV12-4 and J is TRBJ2-3; there is no DNA to check the TCRdb D call of TRBD1. The CDR3 is 15 residues long. CDR3 in amino acids: CASSFGGKGKDTQYF.